This T cell receptor (beta chain) is drawn from a study of vaccination effects on CD4 cells after COVID-19. Study details: Participants got two doses of BNT162b2 or mRNA-1273 vaccine. General study results and limits: Late after vaccination, infection- and vaccine-induced clones showed marked clonal contraction.

This clone was picked up a small number of times. Its antigen remains unidentified. Profiled with immunoSEQ multiplex PCR; TCRdb holds only in-frame clones, not every one. The sample shows about 37,000 clones, approximately 74% of them seen only once. Cultured cells yielded isolated CD4+ T cells after 10 to 11 days. The CDR3 sequence is 13 residues long. V was pared by 6 bases and J by 5 bases, with 14 bases between. The germline V gene encodes CDR1 MDHEN and CDR2 SYDVKM. The sequence was obtained from a human donor who received a COVID-19 vaccine. The chain couples TRBV28 to TRBJ2-7, with a tentative D call TRBD2 (5 bases). The specimen was CD4+ T cells from PBMCs cultured without peptide, collected before COVID-19 vaccination. This CDR3 reads CASSESGTNEQYF. The CDR3 DNA follows: TGTGCCAGCAGCGAGAGCGGCACAAACGAGCAGTACTTC.